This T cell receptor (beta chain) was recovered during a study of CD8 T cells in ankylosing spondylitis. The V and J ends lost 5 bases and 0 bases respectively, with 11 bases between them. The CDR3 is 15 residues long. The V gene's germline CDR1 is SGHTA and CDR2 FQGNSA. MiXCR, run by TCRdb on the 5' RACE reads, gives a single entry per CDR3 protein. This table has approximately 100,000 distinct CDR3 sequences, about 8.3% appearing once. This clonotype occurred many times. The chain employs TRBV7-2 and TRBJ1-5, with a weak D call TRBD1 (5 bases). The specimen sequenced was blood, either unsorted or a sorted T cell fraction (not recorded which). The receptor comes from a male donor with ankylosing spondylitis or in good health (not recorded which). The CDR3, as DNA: TGTGCCAGCAGCGAGACAGATTATAGCAATCAGCCCCAGCATTTT. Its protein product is CASSETDYSNQPQHF.